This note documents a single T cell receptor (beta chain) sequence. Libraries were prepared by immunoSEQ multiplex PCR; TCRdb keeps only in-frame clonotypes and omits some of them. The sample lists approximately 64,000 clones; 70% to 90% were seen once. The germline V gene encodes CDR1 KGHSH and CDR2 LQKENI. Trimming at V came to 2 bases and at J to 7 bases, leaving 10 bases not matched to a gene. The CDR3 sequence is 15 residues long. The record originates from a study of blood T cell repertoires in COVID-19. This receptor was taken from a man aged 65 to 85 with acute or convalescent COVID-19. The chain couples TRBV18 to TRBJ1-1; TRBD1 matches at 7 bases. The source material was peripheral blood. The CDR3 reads CASSPDRAMEGEAFF. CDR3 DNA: TGTGCCAGCTCACCAGACAGGGCCATGGAGGGTGAAGCTTTCTTT. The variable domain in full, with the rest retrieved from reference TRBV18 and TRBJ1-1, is NAGVMQNPRHLVRRRGQEARLRCSPMKGHSHVYWYRQLPEEGLKFMVYLQKENIIDESGMPKERFSAEFPKEGPSILRIQQVVRGDSAAYFCASSPDRAMEGEAFFGQGTRLTVV.